This TCR beta chain comes out of a study of PD-L1 blockade in urothelial cancer. On the study more broadly: The study recovered a median of around 140,000 T cells per blood sample.

In each PCR, synthetic TCR analog templates were spiked in. Only in-frame clones appear in the TCRdb table, and some are missing; sequencing was by immunoSEQ multiplex PCR. The sample comprises about 71,000 clones, about 89% of which are singletons, and roughly 3.4% rests with the top ten. A total of 1 to 8 samples per patient were collected pretreatment and on-treatment. V lost 2 bases and J lost 5; bases outside the gene matches: 15. There are 17 residues in the CDR3. The germline CDR1 and CDR2 sequences are SGHNT and YYREEE (reference sequence). The material was PBMCs, obtained around atezolizumab (anti-PD-L1) treatment. The chain has TRBV5-4 and TRBJ2-7; 8 bases match TRBD1. The sequence was collected from a man aged 55-75 years with urothelial cancer. The CDR3 spells CASSLTRRTGNYHEQYF. CDR3 bases: TGTGCCAGCAGCTTAACTCGGCGGACAGGGAACTACCACGAGCAGTACTTC.